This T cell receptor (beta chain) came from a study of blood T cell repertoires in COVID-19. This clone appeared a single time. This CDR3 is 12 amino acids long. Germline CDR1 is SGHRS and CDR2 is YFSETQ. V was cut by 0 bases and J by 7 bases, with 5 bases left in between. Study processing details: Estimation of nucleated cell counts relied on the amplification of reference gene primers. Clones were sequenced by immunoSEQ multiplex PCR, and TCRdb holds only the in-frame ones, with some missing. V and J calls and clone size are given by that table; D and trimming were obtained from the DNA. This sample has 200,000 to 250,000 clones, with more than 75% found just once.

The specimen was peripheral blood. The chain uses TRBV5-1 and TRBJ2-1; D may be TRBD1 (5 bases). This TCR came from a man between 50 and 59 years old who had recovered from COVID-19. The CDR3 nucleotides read TGCGCCAGCAGCTTGGAGGGGAATGAGCAGTTCTTC. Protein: CASSLEGNEQFF.